These 14 T cell receptor beta chains share one sample of origin, sequenced in a study of blood T cell repertoires in COVID-19. The data were produced by immunoSEQ multiplex PCR, yet TCRdb's version contains in-frame clones alone and is incomplete. In the table there are 250,000 to 300,000 clones, about four fifths of which are singletons. The sample comprised PBMCs or T cells enriched from blood (not recorded which). These receptors were collected from a man in his forties or fifties who had recovered from COVID-19.

V and J are TRBV27 and TRBJ2-7, with a weak D call TRBD2 (5 bases). The germline V gene encodes CDR1 MNHEY and CDR2 SMNVEV (reference sequence). This CDR3 has 14 residues. Trimming removed 2 bases from V and 5 bases from J, with 13 bases in between. Here the CDR3 DNA reads TGTGCCAGCAGTTTACGGACTTTCGGGGACGAGCAGTACTTC. Encoded protein: CASSLRTFGDEQYF.

V usage is TRBV10-3 and J usage is TRBJ2-7; possible D gene TRBD2, 6 bases. In germline, CDR1 is ENHRY, CDR2 SYGVKD. This CDR3 is built from 13 residues. Trimming left V 4 bases short and J 6 bases short, with 13 bases between. Here the CDR3 DNA reads TGTGCCATCAGTGGGGAGGACTACCTCGAGCAGTACTTC. This encodes CAISGEDYLEQYF.

The rearrangement uses TRBV2 and TRBJ1-1; 7 bases map to TRBD1. CDR3 length: 13 amino acids. V lost 6 bases, J lost 5 bases, and 6 bases stayed unmatched. Germline V lookup: CDR1 SNHLY, CDR2 FYNNEI. This CDR3 is CASSGTGETEAFF. Written as DNA, the CDR3 is TGTGCCAGCAGCGGAACAGGGGAGACTGAAGCTTTCTTT.

The chain combines TRBV12-3 or TRBV12-4 with TRBJ1-2, with TRBD1 matching 8 bases. V lost 5 bases to trimming and J lost 7 bases; unmatched junction nucleotides: 6. The CDR3 is 13 residues long. CDR3 sequence reads: CASSPGTGGGYTF. CDR3 nucleotide sequence: TGTGCCAGCAGTCCCGGGACAGGCGGTGGCTACACCTTC.

The CDR3 DNA is TGCGCCAGCAGCCAAGGAGCGACAGGGCCTTTGGGGCCCCAGCATTTT. Residues: CASSQGATGPLGPQHF. The chain joins TRBV4-1 to TRBJ1-5; 7 bases map to TRBD1. The CDR3 contains 16 residues. Germline V gene data show CDR1 as MGHRA and CDR2 as YSYEKL. The V gene end was trimmed by 1 base and the J gene end by 9 bases; junction bases not matched to a gene: 12.

This chain joins TRBV19 and TRBJ1-5, with a possible D match to TRBD1 (5 bases). The CDR3 has 17 residues. Trimming left V 4 bases short and J 0 bases short, with 16 bases between. Germline lookup yields CDR1 LNHDA and CDR2 SQIVND (reference sequence). CDR3 bases: TGTGCCAGTAGTACCCCCCGACAGTTTAATAGCAATCAGCCCCAGCATTTT. Translation gives CASSTPRQFNSNQPQHF.

The V call is TRBV2, the J call TRBJ2-1; 10 bases map to TRBD1. The CDR3 is 20 residues long. Germline loops: CDR1 SNHLY, CDR2 FYNNEI. J lost 0 bases, V lost 3 bases, and 14 bases had no gene match. CDR3 protein: CASSDGGQGPPGVSYNEQFF. CDR3 DNA sequence: TGTGCCAGCAGTGACGGGGGACAGGGGCCTCCCGGGGTCTCCTACAATGAGCAGTTCTTC.

J is TRBJ2-7 and V is TRBV21-1; the DNA was not compared with TRBD1, the D call given in the table. TRBV21-1 is tagged as a pseudogene. The CDR3 consists of 15 residues. The CDR3 DNA sequence: TGTGCCAGCAGCACAAAATGGAGGACAGGTAACGAGCAGTACTTC. It specifies CASSTKWRTGNEQYF.

Here the CDR3 DNA reads TGTGCCAGCAGTCGACAGCCGGGAGTCCAGGATACGCAGTATTTT. Translating it yields CASSRQPGVQDTQYF. This chain connects TRBV7-2 to TRBJ2-3; weak D call: TRBD2 (6 bases). Germline CDR1 SGHTA, CDR2 FQGNSA. The CDR3 spans 15 residues. V was cut by 6 bases and J by 6 bases, with 19 bases left in between.

V usage is TRBV6-5 and J usage is TRBJ2-5; D not resolved. Germline CDR1 MNHEY, CDR2 SVGAGI. V was trimmed by 6 bases and J by 2 bases, leaving 16 bases between them. The CDR3 has 15 residues. CDR3 sequence (DNA): TGTGCCAGCAGCTCCAGGTGGGTATGGCAAGAGACCCAGTACTTC. Encoded protein: CASSSRWVWQETQYF.

This clone was seen just once. This chain uses TRBV29-1 with TRBJ1-1; TRBD1 matches at 7 bases. The CDR3 runs to 11 residues. V shed 7 bases and J 7 bases; nucleotides not matched to a gene: 6. Germline assignment: CDR1 SQVTM and CDR2 ANQGSEA. The CDR3: CSARTGLEAFF. CDR3 nucleotide sequence: TGCAGCGCCCGGACAGGCCTTGAAGCTTTCTTT.

V is TRBV13 and J is TRBJ2-5, with TRBD2 matching 11 bases. Looked up from germline, CDR1 is PRHDT and CDR2 is FYEKMQ (reference sequence). V lost 2 bases, J lost 5 bases, and 4 bases stayed unmatched. CDR3 length: 15 amino acids. The CDR3 loop is CASSLQVAGGETQYF. Written as DNA, the CDR3 is TGTGCCAGCAGCTTACAGGTAGCGGGAGGGGAGACCCAGTACTTC.

This clone was seen once. The rearrangement joins TRBV6-5 to TRBJ2-7, with D perhaps matching TRBD1 (6 bases). Trimming took 6 bases from V and 5 from J, leaving 20 bases between them. CDR1 is MNHEY and CDR2 is SVGAGI in the germline V gene. The CDR3 totals 15 residues. The CDR3 reads CASSRTTGTSDEQYF. The CDR3, as DNA: TGTGCCAGCAGCCGTACCACAGGGACAAGCGACGAGCAGTACTTC.

This chain links TRBV6-5 with TRBJ1-5, with D tentatively TRBD1 (5 bases). V was shortened by 5 bases and J by 6 bases, with 17 bases between the two germline ends. CDR1 and CDR2 from the germline V gene are MNHEY and SVGAGI. The CDR3 is 15 amino acids. CDR3 region: CASSPGGGSAQPQHF. In nucleotides, the CDR3 is TGTGCCAGCAGTCCCGGCGGGGGATCAGCTCAGCCCCAGCATTTT.